This T cell receptor (beta chain) was profiled in a study of blood T cell repertoires in COVID-19. Study-wide context: The United States, Italy and Spain were the sources of the acute and convalescent COVID-19 samples. In each case, the material was cDNA or gDNA derived from T cells, B-cell-depleted T cells, or PBMCs.

This CDR3 spans 15 amino acids. Between the trimmed V and J ends, which lost 2 bases and 0 bases, there was a span of 10 bases. CDR1 SGDLS and CDR2 YYNGEE come from the germline V gene. Per the study methods: Reference gene primer amplification in the assay estimated nucleated cell counts. Sequencing used immunoSEQ multiplex PCR; TCRdb keeps in-frame clones, though not all of them. The DNA gave D and trimming, while V, J and clone size come from that table. The sample has fewer than 250,000 clones, roughly 84% seen once. What was sequenced was peripheral blood. This clonotype originated in a woman aged 50 to 60 with acute or convalescent COVID-19. This chain uses TRBV9 with TRBJ2-3; D may be TRBD1 (5 bases). CDR3 nucleotide sequence: TGTGCCAGCAGCGTTGACAGTAGAAGCACAGATACGCAGTATTTT. This codes for CASSVDSRSTDTQYF.